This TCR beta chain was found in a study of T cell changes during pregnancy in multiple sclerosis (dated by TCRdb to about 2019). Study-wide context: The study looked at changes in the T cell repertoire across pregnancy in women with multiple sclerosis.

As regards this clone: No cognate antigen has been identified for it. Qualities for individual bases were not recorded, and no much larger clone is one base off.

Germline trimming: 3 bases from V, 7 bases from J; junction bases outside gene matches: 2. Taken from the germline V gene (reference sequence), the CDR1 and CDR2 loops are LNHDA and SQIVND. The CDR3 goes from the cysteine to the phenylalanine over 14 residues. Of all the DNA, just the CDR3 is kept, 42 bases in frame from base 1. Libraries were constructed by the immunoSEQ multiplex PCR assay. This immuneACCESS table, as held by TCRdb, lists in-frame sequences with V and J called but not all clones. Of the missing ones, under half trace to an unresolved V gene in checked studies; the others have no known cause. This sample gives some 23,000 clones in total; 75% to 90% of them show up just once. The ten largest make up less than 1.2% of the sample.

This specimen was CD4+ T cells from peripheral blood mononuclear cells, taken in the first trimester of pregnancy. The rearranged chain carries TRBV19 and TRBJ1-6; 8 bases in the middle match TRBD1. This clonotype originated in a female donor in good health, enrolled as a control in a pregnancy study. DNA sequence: TGTGCCAGTAGTATGGGGACAGGCAATTCACCCCTCCACTTT. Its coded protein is CASSMGTGNSPLHF. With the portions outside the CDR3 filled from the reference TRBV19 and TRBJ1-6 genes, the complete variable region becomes DGGITQSPKYLFRKEGQNVTLSCEQNLNHDAMYWYRQDPGQGLRLIYYSQIVNDFQKGDIAEGYSVSREKKESFPLTVTSAQKNPTAFYLCASSMGTGNSPLHFGNGTRLTVT.